Reported below is one T cell receptor beta chain. This specimen comes from a study of blood T cell repertoires in COVID-19. Study summary: T cells, B-cell-depleted T cells, or PBMCs supplied cDNA or gDNA.

V dropped 0 bases and J dropped 5; count of bases not matched to a gene: 5. CDR3 length: 15 residues. Per the germline V gene, CDR1 is MNHNY and CDR2 is SVGAGI (reference sequence). Sequencing used immunoSEQ multiplex PCR; TCRdb keeps in-frame clones, though not all of them. The sample lists more than 200,000 clones, around 80% occurring once. The rearrangement joins TRBV6-6 to TRBJ2-7; 9 bases are shared with TRBD1. This receptor was taken from a man between 60 and 75 years old with acute or convalescent COVID-19. The sequencing sample was made of peripheral blood. The CDR3 loop reads CASSYSIGTGHEQYF. CDR3 sequence (DNA): TGTGCCAGCAGTTACTCGATAGGGACAGGGCACGAGCAGTACTTC.